This entry lists 23 T cell receptor beta chains sequenced from one sample in a study of blood T cell repertoires in COVID-19. Clones were sequenced by immunoSEQ multiplex PCR, and TCRdb holds only the in-frame ones, with some missing. The data contain over 120,000 clones, about 82% of them singletons. Sequencing was performed on peripheral blood. The receptors were sampled from a woman at least 80 years old with active or convalescent COVID-19.

The chain has TRBV5-4 and TRBJ1-6; no reliable D call. CDR3 length: 15 amino acids. Germline values: CDR1 SGHNT, CDR2 YYREEE (reference sequence). The V gene lost 4 bases and the J gene lost 4 bases, with 12 bases spanning the gap. For the CDR3, the DNA is TGTGCCAGCAGCCTTTCGTTTCTGTATAATTCACCCCTCCACTTT. It encodes CASSLSFLYNSPLHF.

This chain joins TRBV10-1 and TRBJ2-7; D is possibly TRBD1 (5 bases). Between the trimmed V and J ends, which lost 0 bases and 6 bases, there was a span of 15 bases. CDR1 and CDR2 (germline): WNHNN, SYGVQD (reference sequence). This CDR3 comprises 15 residues. The CDR3 sequence is CASSESFQGRCEQYF. Written as DNA, the CDR3 is TGCGCCAGCAGTGAGTCGTTTCAGGGTCGGTGCGAGCAGTACTTC.

The chain has TRBV29-1 and TRBJ1-4; 7 bases map to TRBD1. Germline V gives CDR1 SQVTM, CDR2 ANQGSEA. The CDR3 consists of 13 residues. The V gene end was trimmed by 4 bases and the J gene end by 3 bases; junction bases not matched to a gene: 2. CDR3 nucleotides: TGCAGCGTTGGGACAGGACCTAATGAAAAACTGTTTTTT. This sequence encodes CSVGTGPNEKLFF.

This clone appeared a single time. The chain combines TRBV18 with TRBJ2-1; the D gene is possibly TRBD1 (6 bases). There are 15 residues in the CDR3. V shed 3 bases and J shed 4 bases, with 13 bases lying between them. Germline V gene sequence: CDR1 KGHSH, CDR2 LQKENI. The CDR3 sequence: CASSPGRGTYNEQFF. CDR3 nucleotide sequence: TGTGCCAGCTCACCGGGCAGGGGAACATACAATGAGCAGTTCTTC.

This clone was observed a handful of times. V usage is TRBV27 and J usage is TRBJ2-1; TRBD2 matches at 7 bases. V lost 8 bases and J lost 7; bases outside the gene matches: 8. The germline V gene has CDR1 MNHEY and CDR2 SMNVEV (reference sequence). The CDR3 length is 13 residues. Here the CDR3 DNA reads TGTGCCAGCTCGCCCGGGGGGATTAATGAGCAGTTCTTC. This encodes CASSPGGINEQFF.

The chain links TRBV18 to TRBJ1-4; no definite D call. Trimming pared 5 bases from V and 3 bases from J, leaving 16 bases between. The CDR3 covers 16 residues. Per germline, CDR1 KGHSH and CDR2 LQKENI. The CDR3 DNA reads TGTGCCAGCTCATCAACCCGACGGGATTCTAATGAAAAACTGTTTTTT. Its protein is CASSSTRRDSNEKLFF.

This clone was seen only a few times. J is TRBJ1-4 and V is TRBV28; 7 nucleotides match TRBD1. Germline V gene lookup returns CDR1 MDHEN and CDR2 SYDVKM. This CDR3 is built from 15 residues. J lost 5 bases, V lost 8 bases, and 11 bases had no gene match. CDR3 DNA sequence: TGTGCCAGCCGGAATACAGACAGGGCAAATGAAAAACTGTTTTTT. This gives the protein CASRNTDRANEKLFF.

The gene calls are TRBV30 and TRBJ1-1; maybe TRBD1 (6 bases). V gave up 0 bases and J gave up 7 bases, with 6 bases separating them. The CDR3 has 11 amino acids. The germline V gene has CDR1 GTSNPN and CDR2 SVGIG (reference sequence). CDR3 nucleotides: TGTGCCTGGAGTGTAGGGGGTGAAGCTTTCTTT. Translation gives CAWSVGGEAFF.

The chain uses TRBV7-2 and TRBJ1-2; TRBD1 is a possible D gene (6 bases). V lost 3 bases and J 6 bases, leaving 14 bases between the germline ends. The CDR3 loop spans 14 amino acids. The germline V gene encodes CDR1 SGHTA and CDR2 FQGNSA. The CDR3 nucleotides read TGTGCCAGCAGCTTTGGGACACCGGTTGATGGCTACACCTTC. Its protein product is CASSFGTPVDGYTF.

The chain links TRBV3-1 (or the pseudogene TRBV3-2) to TRBJ1-2, with 8 bases matching TRBD1. The germline V gene has CDR1 LGHDT and CDR2 YNNKEL (reference sequence). This CDR3 is built from 16 residues. Germline trimming cut 3 bases from V and 5 bases from J; bases unmatched to any gene: 11. Here the CDR3 reads CASSQVLVQGVYGYTF. The CDR3 coding sequence is TGTGCCAGCAGCCAGGTTTTAGTACAGGGGGTTTATGGCTACACCTTC.

This chain connects TRBV6-5 to TRBJ2-1, with a weak D call TRBD2 (6 bases). The CDR3 spans 12 residues. V lost 6 bases, J lost 6 bases, and 9 bases lay in between. Germline CDR1 MNHEY, CDR2 SVGAGI. CDR3 in amino acids: CASRGGANEQFF. DNA for the CDR3: TGTGCCAGCAGGGGCGGGGCCAATGAGCAGTTCTTC.

The chain carries TRBV19 and TRBJ2-2; TRBD2 matches at 8 bases. The CDR3 is made up of 16 amino acids. Germline assignment: CDR1 LNHDA and CDR2 SQIVND (reference sequence). V trimming: 1 base; J trimming: 3 bases; junction bases outside the gene matches: 4. The DNA for the CDR3 is TGTGCCAGTAGTATAGCCTGGACTAGCCACACCGGGGAGCTGTTTTTT. Translation: CASSIAWTSHTGELFF.

This clone was picked up a small number of times. V and J are TRBV6-2 or TRBV6-3 and TRBJ2-1, with D possibly matching TRBD2 (6 bases). The V and J ends lost 0 bases and 7 bases respectively, with 13 bases between them. Per the germline V gene, CDR1 is MNHEY and CDR2 is SVGEGT. This CDR3 has 15 amino acids. CDR3 amino acids: CASSYSRRVRNEQFF. CDR3 in DNA: TGTGCCAGCAGTTACTCGCGGAGGGTTCGAAATGAGCAGTTCTTC.

The rearrangement uses TRBV7-9 and TRBJ1-2; 7 positions agree with TRBD1. This CDR3 spans 15 amino acids. Germline V gene sequence: CDR1 SEHNR, CDR2 FQNEAQ (reference sequence). V lost 4 bases to trimming and J lost 7 bases; unmatched junction nucleotides: 12. The CDR3 reads CASSSATGRTGGYTF. CDR3 in DNA: TGTGCCAGCAGCTCCGCGACAGGGCGGACTGGTGGCTACACCTTC.

This chain joins TRBV30 and TRBJ1-1; 7 bases map to TRBD1. Germline loops: CDR1 GTSNPN, CDR2 SVGIG (reference sequence). After removal of 5 bases from V and 5 bases from J, the junction contained 8 bases not matched to a gene. The CDR3 totals 13 residues. The CDR3 region is CAWSRSQGTEAFF. CDR3 nucleotide sequence: TGTGCCTGGTCGAGGTCACAGGGGACTGAAGCTTTCTTT.

The gene calls are TRBV7-6 and TRBJ1-3, with D perhaps TRBD1 (6 bases). The length of the CDR3 is 16 residues. V shed 5 bases and J shed 0 bases, with 14 bases lying between them. From germline, CDR1 is SGHVS and CDR2 FNYEAQ. CDR3 sequence reads: CASSEQGRISGNTIYF. In DNA, the CDR3 is TGTGCCAGCAGCGAACAGGGACGGATCTCTGGAAACACCATATATTTT.

CDR3 loop: CASSPTGQGSYTF. The CDR3 DNA is TGTGCCAGCAGCCCAACGGGACAGGGGAGCTACACCTTC. The chain recombines TRBV5-6 with TRBJ1-2, with 10 bases identical to TRBD1. CDR1 and CDR2 from the germline V gene are SGHDT and YYEEEE. This CDR3 is built from 13 residues. Losses at the gene ends were 4 bases for V and 9 bases for J; bases not matched to a gene: 6.

This chain connects TRBV29-1 to TRBJ1-1, with TRBD1 matching over 9 bases. Germline-derived CDR1 and CDR2 are SQVTM and ANQGSEA. V shed 8 bases, J shed 4 bases, and the junction held 5 bases outside the gene matches. CDR3 length equals 12 residues. This CDR3 reads CSTRQGGTEAFF. CDR3 nucleotides: TGCAGCACCCGACAGGGGGGCACTGAAGCTTTCTTT.

J is TRBJ2-3 and V is TRBV7-6; 11 nucleotides match TRBD2. Germline CDR1 and CDR2: SGHVS and FNYEAQ. CDR3 length: 19 amino acids. Trimming took 5 bases from V and 4 from J; bases not matched to a gene: 17. This CDR3 reads CASSPRFPATSGGADTQYF. The CDR3 DNA follows: TGTGCCAGCAGCCCACGCTTCCCGGCTACTAGCGGGGGCGCAGATACGCAGTATTTT. The full variable domain, rest sourced from reference TRBV7-6 and TRBJ2-3, is GAGVSQSPRYKVTKRGQDVALRCDPISGHVSLYWYRQALGQGPEFLTYFNYEAQQDKSGLPNDRFSAERPEGSISTLTIQRTEQRDSAMYRCASSPRFPATSGGADTQYFGPGTRLTVL.

J is TRBJ2-1 and V is TRBV5-1; tentative D call: TRBD1 (5 bases). The CDR3 has 17 residues. V was clipped by 4 bases and J by 2 bases, with 19 bases between them. Germline V gene lookup returns CDR1 SGHRS and CDR2 YFSETQ. CDR3 loop: CASSPPGRASTYNEQFF. The CDR3 nucleotides are TGCGCCAGCAGCCCGCCGGGCAGGGCGTCGACCTACAATGAGCAGTTCTTC.

The rearrangement uses TRBV29-1 and TRBJ1-2; 9 bases align to TRBD1. J gave up 5 bases and V 7 bases, and 5 bases lay outside the gene matches. CDR3 length: 12 amino acids. Germline assignment: CDR1 SQVTM and CDR2 ANQGSEA. The CDR3 sequence: CSAWDRDYGYTF. The CDR3, as DNA: TGCAGCGCCTGGGACAGGGATTATGGCTACACCTTC.

The V call is TRBV27, the J call TRBJ1-1; a weak D match, TRBD1 (6 bases). Per the germline V gene, CDR1 is MNHEY and CDR2 is SMNVEV (reference sequence). V lost 2 bases and J lost 7, with 14 bases in between. The CDR3 extends over 14 amino acids. Here the CDR3 DNA reads TGTGCCAGCAGTTTACCTGGACAGCCGAATGAAGCTTTCTTT. Translation gives CASSLPGQPNEAFF.

In DNA, the CDR3 is TGTGCCAGCAGCGGACAGCCCCTACAGGGAATGACTAATGAAAAACTGTTTTTT. The encoded protein is CASSGQPLQGMTNEKLFF. The chain combines TRBV5-5 with TRBJ1-4; maybe TRBD1 (6 bases). Germline CDR1 is SGHKS and CDR2 is YYEKEE (reference sequence). Trimming took off 4 bases at V and 2 bases at J, with 21 bases between the two ends. There are 18 residues in the CDR3.